The 3 T cell receptor beta chains presented below share a single source sample, sequenced in a study of beta chain features in type 1 diabetes. Reverse transcription of all isolated RNA meant that expressed TCRB transcripts were sequenced. Measured with immunoSEQ multiplex PCR; TCRdb has only the in-frame clones, and not every one. The table lists hundreds of thousands of clones, over 10% of them singletons. The sequenced sample consisted of naive CD4+ T cells from blood. The source is a man between 18 and 35 years old in good health.

The genes are TRBV5-1 and TRBJ2-7; unclear D gene. Trimming removed 0 bases from V and 0 bases from J, with 10 bases in between. The germline gives CDR1 SGHRS, CDR2 YFSETQ. The CDR3 runs 15 residues. The CDR3: CASSLDSTSSYEQYF. DNA of the CDR3: TGCGCCAGCAGCTTGGATTCAACCAGCTCCTACGAGCAGTACTTC.

V and J are TRBV9 and TRBJ2-5, with D possibly being TRBD2 (6 bases). Germline V gene lookup returns CDR1 SGDLS and CDR2 YYNGEE. V was cut by 4 bases and J by 10 bases, with 14 bases left in between. The CDR3 loop spans 12 amino acids. CDR3 residues: CASSPQGLVQYF. CDR3 sequence (DNA): TGTGCCAGCAGCCCCCAGGGACTCGTCCAGTACTTC.

This clone has a handful of counts. This chain links TRBV7-2 with TRBJ2-3, with 8 bases lining up with TRBD2. With 3 bases clipped from V and 2 bases from J, the junction kept 4 bases outside the gene matches. The germline CDR1 and CDR2 sequences are SGHTA and FQGNSA. The CDR3 extends over 15 amino acids. For the CDR3, the DNA is TGTGCCAGCAGCTTTTCAGCGGGAGTCACAGATACGCAGTATTTT. Its protein product is CASSFSAGVTDTQYF. The whole variable domain, filled in from reference TRBV7-2 and TRBJ2-3, reads GAGVSQSPSNKVTEKGKDVELRCDPISGHTALYWYRQSLGQGLEFLIYFQGNSAPDKSGLPSDRFSAERTGGSVSTLTIQRTQQEDSAVYLCASSFSAGVTDTQYFGPGTRLTVL.